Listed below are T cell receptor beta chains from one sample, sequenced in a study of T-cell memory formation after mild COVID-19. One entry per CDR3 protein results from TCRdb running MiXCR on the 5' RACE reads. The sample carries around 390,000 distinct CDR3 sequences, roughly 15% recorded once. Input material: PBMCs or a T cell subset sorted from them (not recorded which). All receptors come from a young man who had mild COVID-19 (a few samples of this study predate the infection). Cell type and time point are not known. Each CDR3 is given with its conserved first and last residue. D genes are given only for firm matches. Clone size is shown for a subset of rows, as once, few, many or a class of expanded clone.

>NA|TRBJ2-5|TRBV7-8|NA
TGTGCCAGCTCCCACGGGGGAGAGACCCAGTACTTC
CASSHGGETQYF
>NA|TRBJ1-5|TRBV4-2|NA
TGTGCCAGCAGCCAATTACAAGCTTCTCAGCCCCAGCATTTT
CASSQLQASQPQHF
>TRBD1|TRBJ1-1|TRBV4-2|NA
TGTGCCAGCAGCCATCCGGGACAGTTGAACACTGAAGCTTTCTTT
CASSHPGQLNTEAFF
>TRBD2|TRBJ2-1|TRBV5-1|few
TGCGCCAGCAGCTTGAGTTTCGGGGGGGCCAGTCGGAATGAGCAGTTCTTC
CASSLSFGGASRNEQFF
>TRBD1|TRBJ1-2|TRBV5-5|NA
TGTGCCAGCAGCTTGGAGATCAGGGGGAACTATGGCTACACCTTC
CASSLEIRGNYGYTF
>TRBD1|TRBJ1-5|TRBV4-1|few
TGCGCCAGCAGCCGATCCGGGACAGGGCAAGGCCATCAGCCCCAGCATTTT
CASSRSGTGQGHQPQHF
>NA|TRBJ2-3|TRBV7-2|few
TGTGCCAGCAGCTCCCGTCCCTTGTATGGTACGCAGTATTTT
CASSSRPLYGTQYF
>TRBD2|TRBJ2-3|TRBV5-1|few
TGCGCCAGCAGCATTGTAGCGGGGGTGGGCACAGATACGCAGTATTTT
CASSIVAGVGTDTQYF
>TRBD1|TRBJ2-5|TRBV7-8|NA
TGTGCCAGCAGCATCAGACAGGGGGCGGGAGAGACCCAGTACTTC
CASSIRQGAGETQYF
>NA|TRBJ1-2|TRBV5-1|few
TGCGCCAGCAGCTTCGTGCAGGGGAACTATGGCTACACCTTC
CASSFVQGNYGYTF
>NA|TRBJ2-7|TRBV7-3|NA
TGTGCCAGCAGCTTAACGACCTCGTCGGAGCAGTACTTC
CASSLTTSSEQYF
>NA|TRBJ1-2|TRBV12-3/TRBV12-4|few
TGTGCCAGCAGTTTTAGTGTGGACTATGGCTACACCTTC
CASSFSVDYGYTF
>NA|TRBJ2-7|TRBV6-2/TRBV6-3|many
TGTGCCAGCAGTCGAACTATGACCGAGCAGTACTTC
CASSRTMTEQYF
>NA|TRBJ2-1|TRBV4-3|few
TGCGCCAGCAGCCCGGGACCCGGATATGAGCAGTTCTTC
CASSPGPGYEQFF
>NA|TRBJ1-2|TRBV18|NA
TGTGCCAGCTCACCAGTAGGGGGGCCTAACTATGGCTACACCTTC
CASSPVGGPNYGYTF
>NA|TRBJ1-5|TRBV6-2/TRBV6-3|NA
TGTGCCAGCACCAAAAGGTCTCCAAATCAGCCCCAGCATTTT
CASTKRSPNQPQHF
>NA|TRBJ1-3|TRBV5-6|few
TGTGCCAGCAGCCCAGGGATTAGGGCTGGAAACACCATATATTTT
CASSPGIRAGNTIYF
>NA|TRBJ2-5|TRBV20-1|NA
TGCAGTGCACCGGGACGGGTTATGGCCCAGTACTTC
CSAPGRVMAQYF
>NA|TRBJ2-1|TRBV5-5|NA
TGTGACAGCAGCTTTTCCGGGGGCCATGAGCAGTTCTTC
CDSSFSGGHEQFF
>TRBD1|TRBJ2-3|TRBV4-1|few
TGCGCCAGCAGCCGCGGATGGCCCCTCTCGTCGACAGGGGAGGATCTGGAGGATACGCAGTATTTT
CASSRGWPLSSTGEDLEDTQYF
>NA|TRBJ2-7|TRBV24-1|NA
TGTGCCACCAGTGATTTAACCGGCGAGCAGTACTTC
CATSDLTGEQYF
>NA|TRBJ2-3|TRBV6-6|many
TGTGCCAGCAGCGGAGGTGATACGCAGTATTTT
CASSGGDTQYF
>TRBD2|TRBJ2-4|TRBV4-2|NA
TGTGCCAGCAGCCAAGTTGGGCTAGCGGGGGGGCTGGGAAACATTCAGTACTTC
CASSQVGLAGGLGNIQYF
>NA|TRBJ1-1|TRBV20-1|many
TGCAGTGCGCCCCGCGCGGGGTCCAGTCCCCAGCGAGCTTTCTTT
CSAPRAGSSPQRAFF
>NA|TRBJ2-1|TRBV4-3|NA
TGCGCCAGCAGCCAAGACTGGGCCCGCTACAATGAGCAGTTCTTC
CASSQDWARYNEQFF